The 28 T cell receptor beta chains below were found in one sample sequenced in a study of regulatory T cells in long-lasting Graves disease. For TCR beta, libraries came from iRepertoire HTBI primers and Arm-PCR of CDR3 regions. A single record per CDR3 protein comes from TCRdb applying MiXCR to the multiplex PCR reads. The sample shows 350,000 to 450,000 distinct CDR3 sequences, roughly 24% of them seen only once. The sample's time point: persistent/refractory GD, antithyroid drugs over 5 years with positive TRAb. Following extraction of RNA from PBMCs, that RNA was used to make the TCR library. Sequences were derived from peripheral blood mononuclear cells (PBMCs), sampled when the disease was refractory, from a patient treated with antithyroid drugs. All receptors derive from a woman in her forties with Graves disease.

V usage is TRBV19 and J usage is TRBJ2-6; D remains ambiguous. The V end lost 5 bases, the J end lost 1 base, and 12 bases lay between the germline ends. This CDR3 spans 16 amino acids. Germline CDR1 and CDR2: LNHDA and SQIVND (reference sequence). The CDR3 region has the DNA TGTGCCAGTAGTGCTCCGGCAGGATCTGGGGCCAACGTCCTGACTTTC. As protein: CASSAPAGSGANVLTF.

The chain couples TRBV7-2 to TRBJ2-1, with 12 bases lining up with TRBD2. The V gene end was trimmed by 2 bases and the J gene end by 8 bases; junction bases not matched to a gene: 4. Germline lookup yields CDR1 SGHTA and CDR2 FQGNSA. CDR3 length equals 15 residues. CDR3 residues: CTSSLQLAGGDEQFF. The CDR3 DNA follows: TGTACCAGCAGCTTACAACTAGCGGGAGGCGATGAGCAGTTCTTC.

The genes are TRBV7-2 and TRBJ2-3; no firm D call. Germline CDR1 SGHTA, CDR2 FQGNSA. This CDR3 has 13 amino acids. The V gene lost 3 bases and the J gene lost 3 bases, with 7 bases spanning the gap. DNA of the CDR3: TGTGCCAGCAGCTTTTCGATGACAGATACGCAGTATTTT. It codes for CASSFSMTDTQYF.

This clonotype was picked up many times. The CDR3 sequence: CASSLGEAVYGYTF. The DNA of the CDR3 is TGTGCCAGCAGTCTTGGTGAGGCGGTCTATGGCTACACCTTC. The V call is TRBV6-1, the J call TRBJ1-2, with D unresolved. The V end was cut by 5 bases, the J end by 4 bases, with 14 bases between. The CDR3 runs to 14 residues. Per the germline V gene, CDR1 is MNHNS and CDR2 is SASEGT.

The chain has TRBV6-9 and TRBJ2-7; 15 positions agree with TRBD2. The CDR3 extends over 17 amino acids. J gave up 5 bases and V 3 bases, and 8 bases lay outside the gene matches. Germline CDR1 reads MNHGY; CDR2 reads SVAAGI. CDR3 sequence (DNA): TGTGCCAGCAGTTACTTGGGACTAGCGGGAGGTAGAAACGAGCAGTACTTC. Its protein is CASSYLGLAGGRNEQYF.

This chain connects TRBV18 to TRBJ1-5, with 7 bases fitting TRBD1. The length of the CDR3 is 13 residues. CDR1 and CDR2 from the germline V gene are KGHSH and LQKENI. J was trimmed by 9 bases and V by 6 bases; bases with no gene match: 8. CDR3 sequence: CASSSPAGGPQHF. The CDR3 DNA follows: TGTGCCAGCTCGTCACCCGCAGGGGGGCCCCAGCATTTT.

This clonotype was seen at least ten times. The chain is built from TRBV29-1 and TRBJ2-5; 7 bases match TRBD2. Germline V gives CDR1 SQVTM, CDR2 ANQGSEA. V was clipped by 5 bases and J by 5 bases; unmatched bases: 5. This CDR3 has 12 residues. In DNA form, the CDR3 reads TGCAGCGTTCGGGACTATGGGGAGACCCAGTACTTC. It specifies CSVRDYGETQYF.

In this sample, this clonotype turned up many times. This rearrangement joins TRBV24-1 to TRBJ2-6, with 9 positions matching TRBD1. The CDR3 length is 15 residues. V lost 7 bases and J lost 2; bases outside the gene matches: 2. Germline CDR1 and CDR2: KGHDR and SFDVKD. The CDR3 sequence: CATSTGGAGANVLTF. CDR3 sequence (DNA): TGTGCCACCAGCACAGGGGGCGCTGGGGCCAACGTCCTGACTTTC.

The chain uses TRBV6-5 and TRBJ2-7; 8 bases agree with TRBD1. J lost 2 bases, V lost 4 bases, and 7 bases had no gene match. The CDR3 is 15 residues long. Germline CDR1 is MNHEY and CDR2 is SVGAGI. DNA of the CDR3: TGTGCCAGCAGTTTTAGGACAGGGAGCCCCTACGAGCAGTACTTC. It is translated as CASSFRTGSPYEQYF.

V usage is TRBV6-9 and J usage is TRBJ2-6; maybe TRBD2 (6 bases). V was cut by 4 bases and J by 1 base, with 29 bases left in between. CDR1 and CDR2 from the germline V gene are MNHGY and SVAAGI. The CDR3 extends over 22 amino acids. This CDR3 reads CASSSWGGTEVFLKSGANVLTF. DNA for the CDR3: TGTGCCAGCAGTTCTTGGGGCGGGACGGAAGTTTTCTTGAAATCTGGGGCCAACGTCCTGACTTTC.

The CDR3 sequence is CSAAYRDRGSYEQYF. CDR3 DNA sequence: TGCAGTGCCGCATACCGGGACAGGGGCTCCTACGAGCAGTACTTC. The chain recombines TRBV20-1 with TRBJ2-7, with 10 bases that match TRBD1. CDR3 size: 15 residues. After removal of 6 bases from V and 0 bases from J, the junction contained 8 bases not matched to a gene. Germline assignment: CDR1 DFQATT and CDR2 SNEGSKA (reference sequence).

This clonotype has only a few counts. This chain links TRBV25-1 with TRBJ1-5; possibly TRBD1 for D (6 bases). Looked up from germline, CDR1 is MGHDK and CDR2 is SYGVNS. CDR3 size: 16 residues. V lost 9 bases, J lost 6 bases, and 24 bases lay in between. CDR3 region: CARHNRTGGATQPQHF. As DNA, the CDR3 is TGTGCCAGGCACAACCGCACGGGGGGGGCAACTCAGCCCCAGCATTTT. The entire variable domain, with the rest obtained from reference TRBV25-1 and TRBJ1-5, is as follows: EADIYQTPRYLVIGTGKKITLECSQTMGHDKMYWYQQDPGMELHLIHYSYGVNSTEKGDLSSESTVSRIRTEHFPLTLESARPSHTSQYLCARHNRTGGATQPQHFGDGTRLSIL.

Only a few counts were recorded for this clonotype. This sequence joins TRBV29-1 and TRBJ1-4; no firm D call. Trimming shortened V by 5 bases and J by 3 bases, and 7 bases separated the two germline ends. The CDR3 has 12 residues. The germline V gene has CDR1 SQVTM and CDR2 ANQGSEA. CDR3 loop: CSVRGANEKLFF. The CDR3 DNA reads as TGCAGCGTTCGGGGAGCTAATGAAAAACTGTTTTTT.

The CDR3 protein is CASSFGLGNTEAFF. DNA for the CDR3: TGTGCCAGCAGCTTCGGGTTAGGGAACACTGAAGCTTTCTTT. The chain employs TRBV5-5 and TRBJ1-1; D gene ambiguous. Per the germline V gene, CDR1 is SGHKS and CDR2 is YYEKEE (reference sequence). This CDR3 has 14 residues. With 2 bases removed from V and 1 base from J, the gap between germline ends came to 9 bases. Full variable domain (remainder filled in from reference TRBV5-5 and TRBJ1-1): DAGVTQSPTHLIKTRGQQVTLRCSPISGHKSVSWYQQVLGQGPQFIFQYYEKEERGRGNFPDRFSARQFPNYSSELNVNALLLGDSALYLCASSFGLGNTEAFFGQGTRLTVV.

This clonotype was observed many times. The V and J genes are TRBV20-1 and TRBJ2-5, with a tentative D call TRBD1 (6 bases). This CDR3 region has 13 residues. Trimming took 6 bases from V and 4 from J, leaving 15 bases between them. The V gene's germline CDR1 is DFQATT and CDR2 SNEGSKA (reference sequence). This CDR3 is CSATGQYLETQYF. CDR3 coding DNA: TGCAGTGCCACTGGACAGTATCTAGAGACCCAGTACTTC.

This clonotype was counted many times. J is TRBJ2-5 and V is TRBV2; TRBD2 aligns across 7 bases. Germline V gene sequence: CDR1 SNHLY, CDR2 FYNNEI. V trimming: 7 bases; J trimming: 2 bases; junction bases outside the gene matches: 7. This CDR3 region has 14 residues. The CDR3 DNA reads TGTGCCAGCATAAGCGGGACGGATCAAGAGACCCAGTACTTC. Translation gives CASISGTDQETQYF.

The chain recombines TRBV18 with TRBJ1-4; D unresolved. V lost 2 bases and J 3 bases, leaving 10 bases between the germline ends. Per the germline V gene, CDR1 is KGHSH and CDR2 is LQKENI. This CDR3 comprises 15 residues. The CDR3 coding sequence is TGTGCCAGCTCACCATTAAGGGAACCTAATGAAAAACTGTTTTTT. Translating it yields CASSPLREPNEKLFF.

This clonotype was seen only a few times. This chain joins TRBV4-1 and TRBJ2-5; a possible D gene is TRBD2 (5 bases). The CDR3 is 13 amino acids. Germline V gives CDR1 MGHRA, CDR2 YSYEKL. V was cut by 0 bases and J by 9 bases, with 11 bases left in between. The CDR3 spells CASSQEEAVPQYF. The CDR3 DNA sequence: TGCGCCAGCAGCCAAGAGGAGGCCGTGCCCCAGTACTTC.

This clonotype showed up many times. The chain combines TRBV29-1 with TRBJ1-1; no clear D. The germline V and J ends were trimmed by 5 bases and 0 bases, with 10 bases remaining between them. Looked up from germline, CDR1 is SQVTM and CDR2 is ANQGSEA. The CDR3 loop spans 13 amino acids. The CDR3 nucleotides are TGCAGCGTTATCAAACAGATGAACACTGAAGCTTTCTTT. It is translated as CSVIKQMNTEAFF.

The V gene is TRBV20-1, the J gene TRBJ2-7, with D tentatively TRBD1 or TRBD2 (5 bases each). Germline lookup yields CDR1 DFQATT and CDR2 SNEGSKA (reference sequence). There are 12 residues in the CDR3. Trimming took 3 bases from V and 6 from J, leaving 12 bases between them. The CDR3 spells CSASPIGGEQYF. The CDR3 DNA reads TGCAGTGCTAGCCCCATTGGGGGCGAGCAGTACTTC.

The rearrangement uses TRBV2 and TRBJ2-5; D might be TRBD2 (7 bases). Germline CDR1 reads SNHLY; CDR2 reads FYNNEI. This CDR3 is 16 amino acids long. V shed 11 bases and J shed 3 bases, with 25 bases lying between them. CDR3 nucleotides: TGTGCCTTCCTACCGGGGAGGGGGTCAGGGGAAGAGACCCAGTACTTC. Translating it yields CAFLPGRGSGEETQYF.

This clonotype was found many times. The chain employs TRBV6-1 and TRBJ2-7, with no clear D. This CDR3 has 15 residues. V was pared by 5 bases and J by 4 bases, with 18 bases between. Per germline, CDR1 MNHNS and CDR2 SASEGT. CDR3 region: CASSRGPTGRYEQYF. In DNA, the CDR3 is TGTGCCAGCAGTCGAGGTCCTACCGGCCGATACGAGCAGTACTTC.

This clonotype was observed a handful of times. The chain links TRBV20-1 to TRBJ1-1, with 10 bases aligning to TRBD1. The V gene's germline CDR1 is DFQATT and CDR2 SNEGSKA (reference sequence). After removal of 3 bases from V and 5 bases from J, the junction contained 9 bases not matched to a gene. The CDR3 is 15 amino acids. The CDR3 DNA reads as TGCAGTGCTAGGAGGACAGGGGGGGTGGTAACTGAAGCTTTCTTT. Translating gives CSARRTGGVVTEAFF.

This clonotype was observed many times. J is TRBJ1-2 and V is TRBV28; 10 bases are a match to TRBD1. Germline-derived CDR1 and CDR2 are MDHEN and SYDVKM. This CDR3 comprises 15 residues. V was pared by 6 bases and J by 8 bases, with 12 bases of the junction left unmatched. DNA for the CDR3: TGTGCCAGCAGCGGTGACAGGGGGCGCGTATACGGCTACACCTTC. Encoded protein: CASSGDRGRVYGYTF.

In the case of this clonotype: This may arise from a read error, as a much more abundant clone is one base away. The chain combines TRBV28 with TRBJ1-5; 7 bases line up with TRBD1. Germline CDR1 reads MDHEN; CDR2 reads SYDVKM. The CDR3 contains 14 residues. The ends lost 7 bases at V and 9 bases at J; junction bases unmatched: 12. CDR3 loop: CASIPTGVKGPQHF. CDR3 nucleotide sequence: TGTGCCAGCATCCCCACAGGGGTGAAGGGGCCCCAGCATTTT.

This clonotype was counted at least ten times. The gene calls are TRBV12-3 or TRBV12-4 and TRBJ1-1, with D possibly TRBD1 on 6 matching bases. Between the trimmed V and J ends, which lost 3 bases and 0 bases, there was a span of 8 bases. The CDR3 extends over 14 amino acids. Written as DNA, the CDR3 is TGTGCCAGCAGTTTTGGGACATTGAACACTGAAGCTTTCTTT. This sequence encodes CASSFGTLNTEAFF.

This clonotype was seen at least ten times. The CDR3 here is CASSRGQGWDQPQHF. The DNA of the CDR3 is TGTGCCAGCAGTCGTGGACAGGGGTGGGACCAGCCCCAGCATTTT. V usage is TRBV28 and J usage is TRBJ1-5; 9 bases map to TRBD1. With V trimmed by 5 bases and J by 7 bases, 9 bases remained unmatched. Germline-derived CDR1 and CDR2 are MDHEN and SYDVKM. The CDR3 is 15 residues long.

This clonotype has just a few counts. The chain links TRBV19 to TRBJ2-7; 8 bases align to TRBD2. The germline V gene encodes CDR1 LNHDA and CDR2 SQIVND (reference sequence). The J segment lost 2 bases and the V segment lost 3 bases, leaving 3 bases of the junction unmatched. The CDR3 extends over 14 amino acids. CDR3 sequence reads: CASSMGAGAYEQYF. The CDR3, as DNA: TGTGCCAGTAGTATGGGAGCGGGAGCCTACGAGCAGTACTTC.